Each of the 29 T cell receptor beta chains below was sequenced from the same sample in a study of T cells in Graves' hyperthyroidism and ophthalmopathy. RNA transcripts served as the template for amplifying TCR beta CDR3 regions. The TCR CDR3 first-round RT-PCR relied on the HTBI primer set. Using its own MiXCR run on the multiplex PCR reads, TCRdb lists one record per CDR3 protein. The sample records 370,000 or so distinct CDR3 sequences, roughly 12% being singletons. Material for sequencing was blood. These receptors were taken from a man aged 25 to 45 with Graves' hyperthyroidism that later progressed to Graves' ophthalmopathy.

This clonotype was counted ten times or more. V is TRBV12-3 or TRBV12-4 and J is TRBJ2-5; TRBD1 might be the D (6 bases). V gave up 6 bases and J gave up 5 bases, with 16 bases separating them. This CDR3 contains 14 residues. The CDR3 protein is CASRGPGARETQYF. The CDR3 DNA sequence: TGTGCCAGCAGAGGACCAGGGGCGCGGGAGACCCAGTACTTC.

Points on this clonotype: This sequence may be a read error, since a much larger clone differs from it by one base. The genes are TRBV6-5 and TRBJ1-1; 11 bases match TRBD1. The CDR3 contains 16 residues. Per germline, CDR1 MNHEY and CDR2 SVGAGI. The CDR3 DNA sequence: TGTGCCAGCAGTCACTCGCCTGGGACAGGGGGACCTCAAGCTTTCTTT. It is translated as CASSHSPGTGGPQAFF.

The chain links TRBV5-1 to TRBJ2-2, with D perhaps matching TRBD1 (5 bases). The ends were cut back, 4 bases at V and 1 base at J, with 8 bases in the middle. CDR1 and CDR2 (germline): SGHRS, YFSETQ. The CDR3 has 14 residues. CDR3 sequence reads: CASSDGQNTGELFF. The CDR3 nucleotides are TGCGCCAGCAGCGATGGACAGAACACCGGGGAGCTGTTTTTT. Together with reference TRBV5-1 and TRBJ2-2, the CDR3 gives the full variable domain: KAGVTQTPRYLIKTRGQQVTLSCSPISGHRSVSWYQQTPGQGLQFLFEYFSETQRNKGNFPGRFSGRQFSNSRSEMNVSTLELGDSALYLCASSDGQNTGELFFGEGSRLTVL.

This clonotype was seen a handful of times. J is TRBJ2-7 and V is TRBV10-3, with unresolved D. The V end lost 0 bases, the J end lost 2 bases, and 8 bases lay between the germline ends. Germline V gives CDR1 ENHRY, CDR2 SYGVKD. CDR3 size: 14 residues. CDR3 in DNA: TGTGCCATCAGTGAGTCGTTAGCCACCTACGAGCAGTACTTC. Its translation: CAISESLATYEQYF.

The V and J genes are TRBV5-4 and TRBJ1-6; no firm D call. The V gene lost 0 bases and the J gene lost 7 bases, with 8 bases spanning the gap. The CDR3 is 14 residues long. The germline gives CDR1 SGHNT, CDR2 YYREEE (reference sequence). The CDR3 spells CASSLAQTNSPLHF. As DNA, the CDR3 is TGTGCCAGCAGCTTGGCTCAGACGAATTCACCCCTCCACTTT.

This clonotype appeared a few times. The genes are TRBV5-6 and TRBJ2-1, with 7 positions matching TRBD1. J was trimmed by 10 bases and V by 1 base; bases with no gene match: 2. Germline CDR1 SGHDT, CDR2 YYEEEE. The CDR3 loop spans 12 amino acids. This CDR3 is CASSLSTGEQFF. DNA of the CDR3: TGTGCCAGCAGCTTGTCGACAGGGGAGCAGTTCTTC.

This clonotype occurred many times. The genes are TRBV6-1 and TRBJ2-5, with D uncertain. Germline assignment: CDR1 MNHNS and CDR2 SASEGT. V lost 7 bases and J 6 bases, leaving 15 bases between the germline ends. This CDR3 comprises 13 residues. Here the CDR3 DNA reads TGTGCCAGCACCCCCTTGGGTTTGAAGACCCAGTACTTC. Its protein is CASTPLGLKTQYF.

This clonotype was observed at least ten times. The chain has TRBV28 and TRBJ2-5; 8 positions match TRBD2. The V gene's germline CDR1 is MDHEN and CDR2 SYDVKM. The CDR3 extends over 18 amino acids. Trimming took 5 bases from V and 4 from J; bases not matched to a gene: 18. DNA for the CDR3: TGTGCCAGCAGTCATCCCCTGGAGGCGGGGGGCCCTCGAGAGACCCAGTACTTC. It specifies CASSHPLEAGGPRETQYF.

As to this clonotype: An end of the junction does not agree with germline; a read error may underlie this. The J gene is TRBJ1-1, the V gene TRBV29-1; D unresolved. CDR1 and CDR2 from the germline V gene are SQVTM and ANQGSEA. The CDR3 spans 14 residues. The CDR3 DNA reads TGCAGCGTTGACACGACACCTATGAACACTGAAGCTTTGTTT. Its translation is CSVDTTPMNTEALF. The whole variable domain, remainder taken from reference TRBV29-1 and TRBJ1-1, is SAVISQKPSRDICQRGTSLTIQCQVDSQVTMMFWYRQQPGQSLTLIATANQGSEATYESGFVIDKFPISRPNLTFSTLTVSNMSPEDSSIYLCSVDTTPMNTEALFGQGTRLTVV.

In its sample, this clonotype was seen many times. As DNA, the CDR3 is TGTGCCAGCAGTGGCGCAGGGCGAAGGGTAAAAGAGACCCAGTACTTC. It translates to CASSGAGRRVKETQYF. The chain carries TRBV28 and TRBJ2-5, with D perhaps TRBD1 (5 bases). The germline gives CDR1 MDHEN, CDR2 SYDVKM. Trimming shortened V by 5 bases and J by 3 bases, and 19 bases separated the two germline ends. The CDR3 runs to 16 residues. The whole variable domain, filled in from reference TRBV28 and TRBJ2-5, reads DVKVTQSSRYLVKRTGEKVFLECVQDMDHENMFWYRQDPGLGLRLIYFSYDVKMKEKGDIPEGYSVSREKKERFSLILESASTNQTSMYLCASSGAGRRVKETQYFGPGTRLLVL.

This clonotype was counted ten times or more. This chain links TRBV7-8 with TRBJ1-2; D remains ambiguous. This CDR3 has 12 residues. V was clipped by 4 bases and J by 8 bases, with 11 bases between them. In germline, CDR1 is SGHVS, CDR2 FQNEAQ. The CDR3 bases are TGTGCCAGCAGCTCTGTACGGGAAGGCTACACCTTC. Amino acids: CASSSVREGYTF.

This clonotype came up many times. V gene TRBV5-5 combines with J gene TRBJ1-1, with no clear D. Trimming took off 6 bases at V and 0 bases at J, with 12 bases between the two ends. The CDR3 consists of 14 residues. Germline CDR1 SGHKS, CDR2 YYEKEE (reference sequence). CDR3 protein: CASNRQDMNTEAFF. The CDR3 nucleotides are TGTGCCAGCAATAGACAAGACATGAACACTGAAGCTTTCTTT.

With respect to this clonotype: A junction boundary mismatches the germline segment, possibly from a read error. This rearrangement joins TRBV20-1 to TRBJ1-1; 9 bases line up with TRBD1. The germline gives CDR1 DFQATT, CDR2 SNEGSKA (reference sequence). The CDR3 has 14 amino acids. The CDR3 DNA reads as TGCAGTGCTAGAGGCGGACAGGGGAAGACTGAAGCTTCCTTT. The encoded protein is CSARGGQGKTEASF.

This clonotype was found a few times. V gene TRBV4-1 combines with J gene TRBJ2-5, with 9 bases aligning to TRBD2. The junction had 14 bases not matched to a gene; V was cut back by 4 bases and J by 2 bases. The CDR3 is 18 residues long. Germline CDR1 MGHRA, CDR2 YSYEKL. The CDR3 region has the DNA TGCGCCAGCAGCCCCCGACTTCGCGGGGGGGCTGATCAAGAGACCCAGTACTTC. Amino acid sequence: CASSPRLRGGADQETQYF.

At least ten counts were recorded for this clonotype. The CDR3 protein is CSARGTSGPNEQFF. The CDR3 region has the DNA TGCAGTGCTAGGGGGACTAGCGGACCAAATGAGCAGTTCTTC. This sequence joins TRBV20-1 and TRBJ2-1; the match to TRBD2 covers 11 bases. After removal of 3 bases from V and 7 bases from J, the junction contained 5 bases not matched to a gene. The V gene's germline CDR1 is DFQATT and CDR2 SNEGSKA (reference sequence). There are 14 residues in the CDR3.

This clonotype was recorded at least ten times. V gene TRBV7-3 combines with J gene TRBJ2-3, with 7 bases lining up with TRBD1. V lost 0 bases, J lost 5 bases, and 5 bases stayed unmatched. The germline V gene encodes CDR1 SGHTA and CDR2 FQGTGA. The CDR3 covers 15 residues. The CDR3 spells CASSLTTGSGDTQYF. CDR3 sequence (DNA): TGTGCCAGCAGCTTAACGACAGGGAGCGGAGATACGCAGTATTTT.

This clonotype was seen a few times. The chain employs TRBV20-1 and TRBJ1-3, with a possible D match to TRBD1 (5 bases). The CDR3 is made up of 13 amino acids. The germline gives CDR1 DFQATT, CDR2 SNEGSKA (reference sequence). V was trimmed by 5 bases and J by 2 bases, leaving 10 bases between them. The DNA for the CDR3 is TGCAGTGCTGGGACCAGAACTGGAAACACCATATATTTT. This gives the protein CSAGTRTGNTIYF.

This clonotype was counted only a few times. The chain links TRBV12-3 or TRBV12-4 to TRBJ2-2; D is unclear. CDR3 length: 12 amino acids. This CDR3 is CATKRNTGELFF. The DNA of the CDR3 is TGTGCTACTAAGAGGAACACCGGGGAGCTGTTTTTT.

With respect to this clonotype: Being one base from a much bigger clone, this may be a read error. This sequence joins TRBV5-5 and TRBJ2-4; D perhaps matches TRBD2 (5 bases). Germline V gene lookup returns CDR1 SGHKS and CDR2 YYEKEE (reference sequence). The CDR3 spans 16 residues. CDR3 bases: TGTGCCAGCAGCTTTGGTGGAGCCCTAGCCAAAAACACTCAGTACTTC. Encoded protein: CASSFGGALAKNTQYF.

This clonotype was seen ten or more times. J is TRBJ1-1 and V is TRBV28, with a weak D call TRBD1 (5 bases). There are 13 residues in the CDR3. Deletions cut 5 bases from V and 2 bases from J, with 9 bases between. Germline-derived CDR1 and CDR2 are MDHEN and SYDVKM. This chain's CDR3 is CASSTGINTEAFF. The CDR3 DNA is TGTGCCAGCAGTACAGGCATCAACACTGAAGCTTTCTTT.

This clonotype was seen only a few times. One junction end does not reproduce the germline sequence, and a read error may be involved. The chain carries TRBV10-2 and TRBJ2-2, with 15 bases fitting TRBD2. This CDR3 region has 18 residues. Germline CDR1 reads WSHSY; CDR2 reads SAAADI. CDR3 nucleotides: TGTGCCAGCTCCTACCGTGGACTAGCGGGGGGGCGTCCCGGGGAGCTGTTTTTT. Protein sequence: CASSYRGLAGGRPGELFF.

This clonotype was seen only a few times. The V and J genes are TRBV20-1 and TRBJ2-4, with a weak D call TRBD1 (6 bases). V was pared by 6 bases and J by 0 bases, with 12 bases between. The germline V gene has CDR1 DFQATT and CDR2 SNEGSKA (reference sequence). This CDR3 has 14 amino acids. The DNA for the CDR3 is TGCAGTGCCACGGACAGTTTAGCCAAAAACATTCAGTACTTC. Residues: CSATDSLAKNIQYF.

In this sample, this clonotype turned up many times. V gene TRBV11-2 combines with J gene TRBJ1-1, with a weak D call TRBD1 (5 bases). From germline, CDR1 is SGHAT and CDR2 FQNNGV. This CDR3 contains 16 residues. Between the trimmed V and J ends, which lost 1 base and 3 bases, there was a span of 15 bases. In nucleotides, the CDR3 is TGTGCCAGCAGCTTAGGGATCCGGGGGGGGGACACTGAAGCTTTCTTT. Its protein product is CASSLGIRGGDTEAFF.

Turning to this clonotype: Since a much larger clone is just one base distant, this may be a read error. V usage is TRBV7-9 and J usage is TRBJ1-1; no clear D. The V gene's germline CDR1 is SEHNR and CDR2 FQNEAQ (reference sequence). This CDR3 is 13 amino acids long. CDR3 sequence reads: CAGSLGMDTEAFF. The CDR3 bases are TGTGCCGGCAGCCTAGGGATGGACACTGAAGCTTTCTTT.

The chain combines TRBV27 with TRBJ2-3, with D tentatively TRBD1 (6 bases). The ends were cut back, 5 bases at V and 2 bases at J, with 14 bases in the middle. This CDR3 region has 15 residues. Germline CDR1 MNHEY, CDR2 SMNVEV (reference sequence). CDR3 sequence: CASSPTGPLTDTQYF. Written as DNA, the CDR3 is TGTGCCAGCAGTCCAACAGGGCCCCTCACAGATACGCAGTATTTT.

This clonotype was observed many times. The gene calls are TRBV6-1 and TRBJ1-4; unclear D gene. This CDR3 has 16 amino acids. Per germline, CDR1 MNHNS and CDR2 SASEGT. Trimming cost V 8 bases and J 0 bases, with 16 bases left between them. CDR3: CASVNINTATNEKLFF. For the CDR3, the DNA is TGTGCCAGCGTGAACATAAATACTGCAACTAATGAAAAACTGTTTTTT.

This clonotype was observed at least ten times. V is TRBV7-2 and J is TRBJ2-7; D is perhaps TRBD1 (6 bases). The CDR3 is 16 amino acids. Trimming took 4 bases from V and 3 from J, leaving 19 bases between them. Germline assignment: CDR1 SGHTA and CDR2 FQGNSA. The CDR3 coding sequence is TGTGCCAGCAGCTCCCGAGTCCAGGGGAAGCTCTACGAGCAGTACTTC. As protein: CASSSRVQGKLYEQYF.

This clonotype was seen repeatedly, ten times or more. The genes are TRBV24-1 and TRBJ2-3; weak D call: TRBD2 (5 bases). Germline lookup yields CDR1 KGHDR and CDR2 SFDVKD. V lost 7 bases and J lost 6, with 10 bases in between. This CDR3 contains 12 residues. In nucleotides, the CDR3 is TGTGCCACCAGGGACCCTAGCGATACGCAGTATTTT. Translated: CATRDPSDTQYF.

This clonotype appeared many times. The genes are TRBV20-1 and TRBJ1-5; D remains unclear. CDR3 length: 12 amino acids. The germline V and J ends were trimmed by 6 bases and 4 bases, with 10 bases remaining between them. Germline loops: CDR1 DFQATT, CDR2 SNEGSKA (reference sequence). In DNA, the CDR3 is TGCAGTGCACTGGACGGGAATCAGCCCCAGCATTTT. It is translated as CSALDGNQPQHF.